In its sample, the clone carrying this T cell receptor beta chain was seen many times. Its matching antigen is unknown. This entry is derived from a study of T cells after yellow fever vaccination. Study-level results: Although the secondary response was weaker, it peaked faster, at day 5 versus 15. Most primary-vaccination clones reappeared after the booster (about 95% CD4, approximately 88% CD8). Researchers noted that a small share of clonotypes showed up in both CD4 and CD8 compartments.

The germline V gene encodes CDR1 KGHSH and CDR2 LQKENI. V trimming: 6 bases; J trimming: 8 bases; junction bases outside the gene matches: 3. The CDR3 is 12 residues long. The 5'RACE template-switching step produced TCR cDNA and added a universal primer site and UMIs. TCRdb ran MiXCR on the 5' RACE reads and lists one entry per CDR3 protein. The sample yields 250,000 to 400,000 distinct CDR3 sequences, approximately 4% seen once. The TCR sequence derives from a man aged 18 to 29 who received the YFV17D yellow fever vaccine. This sample comprised PBMCs, obtained 15 days after the yellow fever booster vaccination. The V gene is TRBV18, the J gene TRBJ2-4; TRBD1 agrees at 8 bases. The chain's CDR3 is CASSQDRDIQYF. CDR3 DNA sequence: TGTGCCAGCTCTCAGGACAGGGACATTCAGTACTTC.